What follows describes a single TCR beta chain. Its specificity is not known. CDR3 length: 16 amino acids. The J segment lost 4 bases and the V segment lost 5 bases, leaving 9 bases of the junction unmatched. Germline V gives CDR1 LNHNV, CDR2 YYDKDF (reference sequence). MiXCR was run by TCRdb on the 5' RACE reads, yielding one entry per CDR3 protein. The data hold under 900,000 distinct CDR3 sequences, with roughly 18% observed a single time. The data were obtained in a study of identical twins. Study-wide results and limits: Less excess twin sharing appeared in beta out-of-frame sequences.

These records were also assigned to another study, of T cells expressing NK-cell markers. As that report states: TCR beta repertoires came from sorted CD3+CD56+NKG2C+, CD3+CD56+NKG2C- and CD3+CD56-NKG2C+ T cells.

The TCR sequence derives from a woman aged 18-30 years in good health. The sequenced material came from PBMCs. The rearrangement joins TRBV15 to TRBJ2-5, with TRBD2 identical over 11 bases. CDR3 sequence (DNA): TGTGCCACCAGCCTGACTAGCGGGGTGGTGGGAGAGACCCAGTACTTC. This gives the protein CATSLTSGVVGETQYF.